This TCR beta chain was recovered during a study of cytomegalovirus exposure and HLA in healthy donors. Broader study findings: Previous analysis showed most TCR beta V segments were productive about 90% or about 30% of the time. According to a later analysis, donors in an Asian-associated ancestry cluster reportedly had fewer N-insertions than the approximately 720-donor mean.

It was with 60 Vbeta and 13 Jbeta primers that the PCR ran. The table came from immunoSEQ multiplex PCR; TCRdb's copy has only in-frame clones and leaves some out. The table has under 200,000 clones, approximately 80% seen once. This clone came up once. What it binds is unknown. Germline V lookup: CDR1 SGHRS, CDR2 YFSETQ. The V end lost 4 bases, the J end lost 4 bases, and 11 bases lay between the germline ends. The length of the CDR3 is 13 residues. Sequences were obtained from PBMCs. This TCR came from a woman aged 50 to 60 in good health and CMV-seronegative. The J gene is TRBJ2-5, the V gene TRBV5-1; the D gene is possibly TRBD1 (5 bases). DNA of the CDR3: TGCGCCAGCAGCCAGTCAGGGCGAGAGACCCAGTACTTC. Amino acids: CASSQSGRETQYF.